Listed here are 19 T cell receptor beta chains from one sample, sequenced in a study of blood T cells in healthy people across ages. The authors ran a second PCR of 7 to 11 cycles using a sample-barcoded 5' primer and a J-beta primer mix. TCRdb processed the 5' RACE reads anew with MiXCR; each CDR3 protein has one entry. Of over 1,500,000 distinct CDR3 sequences in the sample, about two fifths are singletons; the top ten hold around 23%. Sequencing input: blood. The receptors stem from a human donor in good health.

The table lists this clonotype with a few counts. The genes are TRBV11-2 and TRBJ2-5; D unresolved. V lost 1 base to trimming and J lost 11 bases, with 23 bases between them. Germline assignment: CDR1 SGHAT and CDR2 FQNNGV. This CDR3 is built from 16 residues. CDR3 amino acids: CASSLGSAEPLTWQYF. The CDR3 DNA is TGTGCCAGCAGCTTAGGAAGCGCAGAACCCCTTACGTGGCAGTACTTC.

A few counts support this clonotype. V gene TRBV5-6 combines with J gene TRBJ1-2, with TRBD1 identical over 8 bases. CDR1 and CDR2 from the germline V gene are SGHDT and YYEEEE. With 3 bases clipped from V and 8 bases from J, the junction kept 6 bases outside the gene matches. This CDR3 comprises 13 residues. The CDR3 DNA reads TGTGCCAGCAGCTCGGACAGGGTTGGCGGCTACACCTTC. Protein sequence: CASSSDRVGGYTF.

This clonotype was detected a few times. The chain has TRBV5-5 and TRBJ2-1; tentative D call: TRBD2 (6 bases). The germline V gene has CDR1 SGHKS and CDR2 YYEKEE (reference sequence). This CDR3 region has 13 residues. Trimming removed 7 bases from V and 7 bases from J, with 15 bases in between. The CDR3 reads CASAPGRGNEQFF. CDR3 bases: TGTGCCAGCGCCCCGGGGCGGGGAAATGAGCAGTTCTTC.

The rearrangement joins TRBV9 to TRBJ1-2, with a tentative D call TRBD1 (5 bases). Germline V gene data show CDR1 as SGDLS and CDR2 as YYNGEE. Trimming took off 2 bases at V and 8 bases at J, with 19 bases between the two ends. CDR3 length: 15 residues. The CDR3 nucleotides are TGTGCCAGCAGCGTCCAGTCGGAGGGGCTTGGAGGCTACACCTTC. This codes for CASSVQSEGLGGYTF.

This clonotype came up a few times. J is TRBJ1-2 and V is TRBV10-3; the D is unclear. The CDR3 has 15 residues. Germline-derived CDR1 and CDR2 are ENHRY and SYGVKD. The V and J ends lost 0 bases and 2 bases respectively, with 10 bases between them. CDR3 in amino acids: CAISESYGENYGYTF. The CDR3 DNA follows: TGTGCCATCAGTGAGTCTTATGGAGAGAACTATGGCTACACCTTC.

This clonotype was counted between two and nine times. V and J are TRBV29-1 and TRBJ1-1, with a weak D call TRBD1 (5 bases). V was clipped by 4 bases and J by 1 base, with 13 bases between them. The CDR3 consists of 14 residues. The V gene's germline CDR1 is SQVTM and CDR2 ANQGSEA. CDR3 sequence: CSVATGRTNTEAFF. The CDR3 DNA reads as TGCAGCGTTGCCACGGGACGGACGAACACTGAAGCTTTCTTT.

The chain has TRBV20-1 and TRBJ2-3, with 8 bases lining up with TRBD2. V was pared by 4 bases and J by 2 bases, with 11 bases of the junction left unmatched. Germline V CDR1 and CDR2: DFQATT, SNEGSKA (reference sequence). This CDR3 is 16 amino acids long. In DNA form, the CDR3 reads TGCAGTGCTACCCGAGAACTAGCGGTTAACACAGATACGCAGTATTTT. Its translation: CSATRELAVNTDTQYF.

This clonotype was counted ten times or more. This chain uses TRBV29-1 with TRBJ2-5, with 7 positions matching TRBD2. V lost 4 bases, J lost 5 bases, and 7 bases stayed unmatched. Germline V lookup: CDR1 SQVTM, CDR2 ANQGSEA. This CDR3 has 13 residues. The CDR3 DNA is TGCAGCGTTGCCCCCGGGGGGATGGAGACCCAGTACTTC. Protein product: CSVAPGGMETQYF.

This clonotype has a count of ten or more. This chain uses TRBV6-5 with TRBJ2-4; the D gene could be TRBD1 or TRBD2 (6 bases each). Matching the DNA end better, TRBJ2-7 makes the J call doubtful. The CDR3 spans 13 residues. Germline V gene data show CDR1 as MNHEY and CDR2 as SVGAGI. Here the CDR3 DNA reads TGTGCCAGCAGCAGGGGACTGGACTACGAGCAGTACTTC. This gives the protein CASSRGLDYEQYF.

The gene calls are TRBV4-3 and TRBJ2-1; weak D call: TRBD1 (5 bases). CDR3 length: 15 amino acids. CDR1 is LGHNA and CDR2 is YSLEER in the germline V gene. Trimming stripped 0 bases from V and 4 bases from J, with 10 bases between. Here the CDR3 reads CASSQDRVAYNEQFF. The DNA for the CDR3 is TGCGCCAGCAGCCAAGACAGGGTGGCTTACAATGAGCAGTTCTTC.

Comments on this clonotype: The junction departs from the called germline gene at one end, perhaps through a read error. The chain employs TRBV12-3 or TRBV12-4 and TRBJ2-3; perhaps TRBD2 as D (6 bases). This CDR3 has 14 amino acids. The CDR3 DNA is TGTGCCAGCAGCCCCGGGGGATGGGGAGATACGGAGTATTTT. Its translation: CASSPGGWGDTEYF.

The chain carries TRBV29-1 and TRBJ2-5; D unclear. Germline V CDR1 and CDR2: SQVTM, ANQGSEA. The ends were cut back, 2 bases at V and 1 base at J, with 5 bases in the middle. This CDR3 contains 12 residues. DNA for the CDR3: TGCAGCGTTGAACCAACCCAAGAGACCCAGTACTTC. Residues: CSVEPTQETQYF.

V is TRBV7-9 and J is TRBJ2-5, with 7 bases matching TRBD1. The CDR3 sequence is 15 residues long. Germline V gives CDR1 SEHNR, CDR2 FQNEAQ (reference sequence). After removal of 5 bases from V and 2 bases from J, the junction contained 8 bases not matched to a gene. Here the CDR3 DNA reads TGTGCCAGCAGCCAAAACCGGGACAGACAAGAGACCCAGTACTTC. Amino acids: CASSQNRDRQETQYF. The full variable domain, completed using reference TRBV7-9 and TRBJ2-5, is DTGVSQNPRHKITKRGQNVTFRCDPISEHNRLYWYRQTLGQGPEFLTYFQNEAQLEKSRLLSDRFSAERPKGSFSTLEIQRTEQGDSAMYLCASSQNRDRQETQYFGPGTRLLVL.

This clonotype showed up just a few times. The rearrangement uses TRBV4-3 and TRBJ2-2, with 12 bases fitting TRBD1. CDR3 size: 16 residues. Looked up from germline, CDR1 is LGHNA and CDR2 is YSLEER. J gave up 7 bases and V 4 bases, and 7 bases lay outside the gene matches. In DNA, the CDR3 is TGCGCCAGCAGCCCGACCGGGACAGGGGGCATCGGGGAGCTGTTTTTT. This translates into CASSPTGTGGIGELFF.

The rearrangement uses TRBV19 and TRBJ2-1, with D perhaps given as TRBD1 or TRBD2 (5 bases each). V was trimmed by 6 bases and J by 7 bases, leaving 19 bases between them. This CDR3 spans 15 amino acids. Germline CDR1 reads LNHDA; CDR2 reads SQIVND (reference sequence). The CDR3 loop reads CASRPAGGPLNEQFF. As DNA, the CDR3 is TGTGCCAGTAGACCGGCTGGGGGACCACTGAATGAGCAGTTCTTC.

V usage is TRBV5-1 and J usage is TRBJ2-2; no firm D call. Germline V gene sequence: CDR1 SGHRS, CDR2 YFSETQ. With 5 bases removed from V and 6 bases from J, the gap between germline ends came to 8 bases. The CDR3 is made up of 12 amino acids. The CDR3 sequence: CASRRPAGELFF. The CDR3 region has the DNA TGCGCCAGCAGGCGACCCGCCGGGGAGCTGTTTTTT.

The chain links TRBV12-3 or TRBV12-4 to TRBJ2-3; 8 positions match TRBD1. The CDR3 is 14 amino acids. V lost 5 bases, J lost 5 bases, and 6 bases stayed unmatched. The CDR3 protein is CASSRTGLRDTQYF. The DNA for the CDR3 is TGTGCCAGCAGTCGGACAGGGTTACGAGATACGCAGTATTTT.

This clonotype was detected a few times. The rearrangement links TRBV7-2 to TRBJ2-5; no clear D. The CDR3 spans 15 residues. Germline V gene data show CDR1 as SGHTA and CDR2 as FQGNSA. With 2 bases removed from V and 0 bases from J, the gap between germline ends came to 10 bases. The CDR3: CASSLRAGHQETQYF. CDR3 nucleotides: TGTGCCAGCAGCTTACGGGCCGGTCACCAAGAGACCCAGTACTTC.

Comments on this clonotype: At one of its ends the junction is not consistent with the germline gene, which may arise from a read error. The chain recombines TRBV7-3 with TRBJ2-2; 7 positions agree with TRBD1. In germline, CDR1 is SGHTA, CDR2 FQGTGA. CDR3 length equals 15 residues. The CDR3 spells CASSYTGEWTGERFF. CDR3 coding DNA: TGTGCCAGCAGCTACACAGGGGAGTGGACCGGGGAGCGGTTTTTT. Looking up the rest from reference TRBV7-3 and TRBJ2-2 gives the full variable domain: GAGVSQTPSNKVTEKGKYVELRCDPISGHTALYWYRQSLGQGPEFLIYFQGTGAADDSGLPNDRFFAVRPEGSVSTLKIQRTERGDSAVYLCASSYTGEWTGERFFGEGSRLTVL.